This TCR beta chain comes out of a study of blood T cell repertoires in COVID-19. The CDR3 is 17 amino acids. V was clipped by 2 bases and J by 1 base, with 14 bases between them. Germline lookup yields CDR1 SGHVS and CDR2 FNYEAQ. Method: immunoSEQ multiplex PCR; TCRdb's copy keeps in-frame clones and lacks some. Altogether approximately 220,000 clones are present, 83% being singletons, with the ten largest covering nearly 5%. The sequencing input was PBMCs or T cells enriched from blood (not recorded which). The clonotype comes from a woman in her forties or fifties who had been exposed to COVID-19. This sequence joins TRBV7-6 and TRBJ2-2; D may be TRBD1 (6 bases). The CDR3 bases are TGTGCCAGCAGCTTAAGGGGGACACCACTGAACACCGGGGAGCTGTTTTTT. Translated: CASSLRGTPLNTGELFF.